Listed below are T cell receptor beta chains from one sample, sequenced in a study of technical replicates of blood from a handful of donors. TCRdb keeps only in-frame clones here, not all; method: immunoSEQ multiplex PCR. The sample lists about 81,000 clones; approximately 97% were seen once. The sample was T cells isolated from PBMCs. Source of these receptors: a human donor in good health. Both conserved end residues are part of each CDR3. Each record gives: clone size, V gene, D gene, J gene, CDR3 protein, CDR3 DNA. A D gene is named only where the DNA matches it firmly. Clone size is stated in some rows and not others, as once, few, many or a class when expanded.

NA	TRBV7-9	NA	TRBJ1-1	CASSRRVENTEAFF	TGTGCCAGCAGCCGACGGGTGGAGAACACTGAAGCTTTCTTT
few	TRBV28	NA	TRBJ2-7	CASSLISYEQYF	TGTGCCAGCAGTTTGATCAGCTACGAGCAGTACTTC
NA	TRBV14	TRBD2	TRBJ2-6	CASSPRGGGSFPGANVLTF	TGTGCCAGCAGCCCCCGGGGGGGCGGCAGTTTTCCTGGGGCCAACGTCCTGACTTTC
NA	TRBV18	TRBD2	TRBJ2-7	CASSRDGTTLGEQYF	TGTGCCAGCTCCAGGGACGGGACTACCCTTGGGGAGCAGTACTTC
NA	TRBV7-8	TRBD2	TRBJ2-7	CASSPVPSGYEQYF	TGTGCCAGCAGCCCCGTTCCTAGCGGCTACGAGCAGTACTTC
NA	TRBV5-1	TRBD1	TRBJ2-5	CASSSSRGQETQYF	TGCGCCAGCAGCTCTTCCAGGGGGCAAGAGACCCAGTACTTC
NA	TRBV19	NA	TRBJ2-4	CASRSRKNIQYF	TGTGCCAGTAGGTCCAGAAAAAACATTCAGTACTTC
once	TRBV10-3	TRBD2	TRBJ2-3	CAISLGLAGTDTQYF	TGTGCCATCAGTTTGGGACTAGCGGGGACAGATACGCAGTATTTT
NA	TRBV2	TRBD1	TRBJ2-5	CASSGEGWTGELQETQYF	TGTGCCAGCAGTGGGGAGGGTTGGACAGGGGAGCTGCAAGAGACCCAGTACTTC
NA	TRBV11-3	NA	TRBJ1-1	CASSLGRNTEAFF	TGTGCCAGCAGCTTGGGCAGGAACACTGAAGCTTTCTTT
NA	TRBV7-9	TRBD1	TRBJ1-1	CASRHTGQGGDTEAFF	TGTGCCAGCAGACACACGGGACAGGGAGGGGACACTGAAGCTTTCTTT
NA	TRBV5-1	NA	TRBJ2-2	CASNPGGGGSGELFF	TGCGCCAGCAACCCAGGAGGGGGGGGCTCCGGGGAGCTGTTTTTT
NA	TRBV6-5	NA	TRBJ2-1	CASSYSSGLRYNEQFF	TGTGCCAGCAGTTACTCGTCAGGGCTTAGGTACAATGAGCAGTTCTTC
NA	TRBV9	NA	TRBJ1-5	CASSVEESGNQPQHF	TGTGCCAGCAGCGTAGAAGAATCAGGGAACCAGCCCCAGCATTTT
NA	TRBV28	NA	TRBJ1-2	CASSLKNENYGYTF	TGTGCCAGCAGTTTAAAGAACGAGAACTATGGCTACACCTTC
NA	TRBV25-1	NA	TRBJ2-1	CATRRSTGQYNEQFF	TGTGCCACCCGACGATCGACAGGCCAATACAATGAGCAGTTCTTC
NA	TRBV2	NA	TRBJ2-7	CASSESGDEQYF	TGTGCCAGCAGTGAGTCAGGGGACGAGCAGTACTTC
NA	TRBV29-1	NA	TRBJ1-4	CSARVRVMGSEKLFF	TGCAGCGCCCGGGTCAGGGTCATGGGCTCAGAAAAACTGTTTTTT
NA	TRBV6-1	TRBD1	TRBJ2-2	CASSLDRPRELFF	TGTGCCAGCAGTTTGGACAGGCCCCGGGAGCTGTTTTTT
once	TRBV5-4	NA	TRBJ2-7	CASSTITLNSYEQYF	TGTGCCAGCAGCACGATAACCCTAAACTCCTACGAGCAGTACTTC
NA	TRBV28	NA	TRBJ1-4	CASSFGVNEKLFF	TGTGCCAGCAGTTTCGGAGTTAATGAAAAACTGTTTTTT
NA	TRBV7-8	NA	TRBJ1-1	CASSLVEQGTTEAFF	TGTGCCAGCAGCTTAGTCGAACAGGGTACAACTGAAGCTTTCTTT
NA	TRBV7-9	NA	TRBJ2-1	CASSLNSGINEQFF	TGTGCCAGCAGCTTAAATTCAGGGATAAATGAGCAGTTCTTC
NA	TRBV7-9	NA	TRBJ1-3	CASSLAAGPGNTIYF	TGTGCCAGCAGCTTAGCGGCAGGGCCTGGAAACACCATATATTTT
NA	TRBV6-5	NA	TRBJ1-1	CASSNFRVNTEAFF	TGTGCCAGCAGTAATTTCAGGGTTAACACTGAAGCTTTCTTT
NA	TRBV7-9	NA	TRBJ2-3	CASSFPDTQYF	TGTGCCAGCAGCTTCCCGGATACGCAGTATTTT
NA	TRBV11-2	NA	TRBJ1-1	CASSLDRSGRAFF	TGTGCCAGCAGCTTAGATCGTTCAGGGAGGGCTTTCTTT
NA	TRBV6-5	NA	TRBJ1-1	CASSIQATWNTEAFF	TGTGCCAGCAGTATACAGGCCACCTGGAACACTGAAGCTTTCTTT
NA	TRBV29-1	TRBD1	TRBJ2-7	CSVSRDRGIYEQYF	TGCAGCGTCAGCCGGGACAGGGGGATCTACGAGCAGTACTTC